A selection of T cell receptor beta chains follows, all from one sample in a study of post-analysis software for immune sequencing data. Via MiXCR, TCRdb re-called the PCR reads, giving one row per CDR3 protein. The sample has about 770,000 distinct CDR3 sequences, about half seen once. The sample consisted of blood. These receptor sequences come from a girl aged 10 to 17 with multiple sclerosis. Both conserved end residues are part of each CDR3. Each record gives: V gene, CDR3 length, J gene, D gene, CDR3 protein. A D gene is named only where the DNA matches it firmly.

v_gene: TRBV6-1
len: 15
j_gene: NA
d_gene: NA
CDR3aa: CASSRAAGETFEQYF

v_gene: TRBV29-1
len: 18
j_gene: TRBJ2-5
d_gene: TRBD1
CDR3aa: CSVGVGTGGIFGKETQYF

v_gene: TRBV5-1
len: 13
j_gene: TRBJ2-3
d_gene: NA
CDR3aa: CASSLAGRSTQYF

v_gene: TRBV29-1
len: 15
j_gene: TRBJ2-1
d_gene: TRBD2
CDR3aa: CSVNWAGEGYNEQFF

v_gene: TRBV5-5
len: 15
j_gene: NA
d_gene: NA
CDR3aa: CASSPGTQFFYEQYF

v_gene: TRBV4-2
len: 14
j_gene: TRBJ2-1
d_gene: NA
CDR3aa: CASSQGQGVNEQFF

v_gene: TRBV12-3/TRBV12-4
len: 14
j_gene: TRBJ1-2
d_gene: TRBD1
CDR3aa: CASSLGQINYGYTF

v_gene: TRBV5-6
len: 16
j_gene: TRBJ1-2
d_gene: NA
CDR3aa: CASSFEGANLYYGYTF

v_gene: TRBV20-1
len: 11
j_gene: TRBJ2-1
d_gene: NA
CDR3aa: CSARDQTEQFF

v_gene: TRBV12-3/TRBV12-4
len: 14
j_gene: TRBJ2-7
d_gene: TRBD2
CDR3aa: CASSYTSGSYEQYF

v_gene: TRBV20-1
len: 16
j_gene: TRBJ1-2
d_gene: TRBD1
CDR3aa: CSAPGTGARTNYGYTF

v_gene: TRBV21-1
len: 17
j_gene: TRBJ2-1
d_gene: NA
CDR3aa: CASSKDRRKPTYNEQFF

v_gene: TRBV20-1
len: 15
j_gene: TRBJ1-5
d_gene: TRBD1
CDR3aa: CSVTTGITGDQPQHF

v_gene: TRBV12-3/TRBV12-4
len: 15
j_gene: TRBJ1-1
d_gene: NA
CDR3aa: CASSPLAPINTEAFF

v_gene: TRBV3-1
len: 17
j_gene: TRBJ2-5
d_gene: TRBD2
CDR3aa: CASSPFKLAGVDDEQYF

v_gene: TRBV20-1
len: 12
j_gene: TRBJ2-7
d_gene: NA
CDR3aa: CSAGESNSEQYF

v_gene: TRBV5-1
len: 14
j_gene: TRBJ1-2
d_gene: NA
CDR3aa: CASSYGDKVSGYTF

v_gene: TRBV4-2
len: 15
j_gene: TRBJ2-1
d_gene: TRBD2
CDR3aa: CASSHRLAAYNEQFF

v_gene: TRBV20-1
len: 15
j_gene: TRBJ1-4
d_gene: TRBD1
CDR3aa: CSARRPGTGSEKLFF

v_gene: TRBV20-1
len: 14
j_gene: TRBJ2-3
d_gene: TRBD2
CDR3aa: CSALSGAGTDTQYF

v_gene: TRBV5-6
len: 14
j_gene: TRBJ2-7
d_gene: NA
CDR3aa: CASSLRRNSYEQYF

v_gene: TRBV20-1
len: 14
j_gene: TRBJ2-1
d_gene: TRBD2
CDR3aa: CSAPGVLAGDEQFF

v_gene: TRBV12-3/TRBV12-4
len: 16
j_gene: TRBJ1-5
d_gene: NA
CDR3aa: CASSLSSVSSNQPQHF

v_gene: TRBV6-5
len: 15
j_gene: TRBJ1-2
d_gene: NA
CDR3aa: CASSYGYGQRYGYTF

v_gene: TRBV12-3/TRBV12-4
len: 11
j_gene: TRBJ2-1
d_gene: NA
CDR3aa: CASSSIDEQFF

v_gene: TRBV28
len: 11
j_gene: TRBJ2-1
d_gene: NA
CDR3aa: CASSLIREQFF

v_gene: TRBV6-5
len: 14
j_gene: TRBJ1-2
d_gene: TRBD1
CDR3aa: CASNIGTEKDGYTF

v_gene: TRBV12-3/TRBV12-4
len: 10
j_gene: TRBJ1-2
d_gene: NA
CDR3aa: CASSLSLATF

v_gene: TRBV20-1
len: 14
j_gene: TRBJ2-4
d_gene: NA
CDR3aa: CSAKNFRTGDIQYF

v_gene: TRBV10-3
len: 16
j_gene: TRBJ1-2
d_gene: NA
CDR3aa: CAISESAAVLPGGYTF

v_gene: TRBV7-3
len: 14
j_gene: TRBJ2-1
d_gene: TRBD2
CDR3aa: CASSSPGLRNEQFF

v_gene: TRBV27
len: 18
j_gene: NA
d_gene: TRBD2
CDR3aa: CASSGLRLAGGPGVEQYF

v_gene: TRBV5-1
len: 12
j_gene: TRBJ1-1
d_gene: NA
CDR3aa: CASSRTNTEAFF

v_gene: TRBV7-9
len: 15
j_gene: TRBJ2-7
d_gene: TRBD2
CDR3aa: CASSTRLAGLYEQYF

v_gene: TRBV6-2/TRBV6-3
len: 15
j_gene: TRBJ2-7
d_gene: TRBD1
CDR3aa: CASSYSGQGAYEQYF

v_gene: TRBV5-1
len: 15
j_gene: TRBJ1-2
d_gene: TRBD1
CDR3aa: CASSDRGLEDYGYTF

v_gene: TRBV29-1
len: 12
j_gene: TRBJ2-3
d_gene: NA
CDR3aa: CSVDEGPDTQYF

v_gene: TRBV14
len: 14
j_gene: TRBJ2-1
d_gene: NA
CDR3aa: CASSRFSGADEQFF

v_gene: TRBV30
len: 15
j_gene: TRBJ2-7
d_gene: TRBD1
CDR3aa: CAWSFRQGYPYEQYF

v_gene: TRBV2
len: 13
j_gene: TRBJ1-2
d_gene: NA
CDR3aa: CASTPGLNYGYTF

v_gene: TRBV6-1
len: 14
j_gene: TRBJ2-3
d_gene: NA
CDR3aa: CATVDSAGTDTQYF

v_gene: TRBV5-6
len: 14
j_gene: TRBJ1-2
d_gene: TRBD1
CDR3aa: CASSKDRGNYGYTF

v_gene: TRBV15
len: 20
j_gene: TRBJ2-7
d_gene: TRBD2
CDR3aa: CATSRDLGSGNLQLSYEQYF

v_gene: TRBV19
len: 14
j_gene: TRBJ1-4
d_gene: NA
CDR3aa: CASSIIAASEKLFF

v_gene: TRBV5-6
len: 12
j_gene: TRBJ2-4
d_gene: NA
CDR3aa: CASRGAKNIQYF

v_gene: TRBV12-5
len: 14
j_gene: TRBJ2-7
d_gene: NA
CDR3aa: CASGSPSGVYEQYF

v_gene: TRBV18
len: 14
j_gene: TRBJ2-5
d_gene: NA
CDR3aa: CASSPAGEQETQYF

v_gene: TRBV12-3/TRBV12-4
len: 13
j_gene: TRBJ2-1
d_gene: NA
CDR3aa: CASSLVSTGEQFF

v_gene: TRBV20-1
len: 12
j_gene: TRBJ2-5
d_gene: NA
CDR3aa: CSAEGFQETQYF

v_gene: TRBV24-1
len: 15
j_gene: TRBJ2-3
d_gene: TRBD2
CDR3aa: CATSETSGGTDTQYF

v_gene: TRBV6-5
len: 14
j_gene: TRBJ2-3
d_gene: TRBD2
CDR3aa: CASRTGLAGDTQYF

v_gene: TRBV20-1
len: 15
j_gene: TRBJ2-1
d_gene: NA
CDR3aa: CSVRPGSGDYNEQFF

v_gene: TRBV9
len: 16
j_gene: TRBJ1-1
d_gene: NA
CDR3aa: CASSPRSGWVGTEAFF

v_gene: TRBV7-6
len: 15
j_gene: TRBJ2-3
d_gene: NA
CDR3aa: CASSLAALGTDTQYF

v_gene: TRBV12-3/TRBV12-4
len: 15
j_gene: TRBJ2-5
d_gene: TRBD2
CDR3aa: CASSLQLAGLETQYF